The source of this T cell receptor (beta chain) is a study of blood T cells in healthy people across ages. The authors ran a second PCR of roughly 6 to 12 cycles using a sample-barcoded 5' primer and a J-beta primer mix. TCRdb re-analysed the 5' RACE reads in MiXCR, keeping a single row per CDR3 protein. The sample shows about 1.5 million distinct CDR3 sequences, roughly two fifths of them seen only once. Each sample yielded at least 5 micrograms of PBMC total RNA. With 0 bases removed from V and 5 bases from J, the gap between germline ends came to 6 bases. The germline CDR1 and CDR2 sequences are MNHNY and SVGAGI (reference sequence). The CDR3 has 13 amino acids.

This receptor was identified in a woman aged 18-29 years in good health. The sequencing sample was made of blood. This chain joins TRBV6-6 and TRBJ2-3; tentative D call: TRBD1 (5 bases). This CDR3 reads CASSYSQGDTQYF. Written as DNA, the CDR3 is TGTGCCAGCAGTTACTCCCAGGGAGATACGCAGTATTTT.